Below, 17 T cell receptor beta chains from the same sample are listed, as sequenced in a study of T-cell memory formation after mild COVID-19. TCRdb reprocessed the 5' RACE reads via MiXCR and lists one record per CDR3 protein. The repertoire consists of about 400,000 distinct CDR3 sequences, with less than 25% occurring once and the leading ten covering about an eighth. The sample comprised PBMCs or a T cell subset sorted from them (not recorded which). These receptors were obtained from an adult woman who had mild COVID-19 (a few samples of this study predate the infection). Cell type and time point are not known.

This clonotype was seen more than once but under ten times. This chain uses TRBV7-9 with TRBJ2-6, with 8 bases fitting TRBD1. CDR1 SEHNR and CDR2 FQNEAQ come from the germline V gene (reference sequence). V shed 7 bases, J shed 0 bases, and the junction held 5 bases outside the gene matches. CDR3 length: 16 amino acids. The CDR3 DNA is TGTGCCAGCACCGCCGGGACAGGCTCTGGGGCCAACGTCCTGACTTTC. This codes for CASTAGTGSGANVLTF.

This clonotype was found a few times. V usage is TRBV25-1 and J usage is TRBJ2-1, with 11 bases lining up with TRBD1. V was pared by 0 bases and J by 3 bases, with 4 bases of the junction left unmatched. The CDR3 is 17 amino acids. Germline V gives CDR1 MGHDK, CDR2 SYGVNS. This CDR3 reads CASSEYAGTGGYNEQFF. CDR3 nucleotides: TGTGCCAGCAGTGAATATGCCGGGACAGGGGGCTACAATGAGCAGTTCTTC.

This clonotype was recorded once. The chain has TRBV28 and TRBJ2-1, with 7 bases identical to TRBD1. The J segment lost 6 bases and the V segment lost 3 bases, leaving 5 bases of the junction unmatched. The germline V gene has CDR1 MDHEN and CDR2 SYDVKM. The CDR3 runs to 14 residues. CDR3 amino acids: CASSLGQPSNEQFF. In DNA, the CDR3 is TGTGCCAGCAGTTTGGGACAGCCTAGCAATGAGCAGTTCTTC.

This clonotype has a count of ten or more. V is TRBV7-9 and J is TRBJ2-7; D uncertain. CDR3 length: 12 residues. Germline loops: CDR1 SEHNR, CDR2 FQNEAQ (reference sequence). Trimming stripped 0 bases from V and 5 bases from J, with 5 bases between. CDR3 bases: TGTGCCAGCAGCTTAGCGTCCCACGAGCAGTACTTC. Translating it yields CASSLASHEQYF.

This clonotype was counted only a few times. V usage is TRBV24-1 and J usage is TRBJ2-5; D ambiguous. This CDR3 is built from 13 residues. Trimming removed 2 bases at V and 5 bases at J, with 8 bases between. The germline V gene has CDR1 KGHDR and CDR2 SFDVKD. DNA of the CDR3: TGTGCCACCAGTGATTCAGGACGGGAGACCCAGTACTTC. Its translation is CATSDSGRETQYF.

In its sample, this clonotype was seen a few times. This chain links TRBV5-8 with TRBJ1-1; 7 bases map to TRBD1. Germline CDR1 reads SGHTS; CDR2 reads YDEGEE. The CDR3 extends over 17 amino acids. Trimming removed 3 bases from V and 6 bases from J; junction bases left unmatched: 17. CDR3 sequence reads: CASSSDPPQGLISEAFF. The DNA of the CDR3 is TGTGCCAGCAGCTCGGACCCCCCACAGGGGTTGATCTCTGAAGCTTTCTTT.

This chain connects TRBV19 to TRBJ1-5; D is ambiguous. CDR3 size: 13 residues. Germline CDR1 and CDR2: LNHDA and SQIVND (reference sequence). Deletions cut 1 base from V and 7 bases from J, with 8 bases between. DNA of the CDR3: TGTGCCAGTAGTATAGGTCGGGAACAGCCCCAGCATTTT. Translation: CASSIGREQPQHF.

This chain uses TRBV2 with TRBJ2-3; D may be TRBD1 (6 bases). The length of the CDR3 is 14 residues. Germline CDR1 SNHLY, CDR2 FYNNEI. V was cut by 6 bases and J by 2 bases, with 12 bases left in between. CDR3 sequence: CASRLDRFTDTQYF. DNA of the CDR3: TGTGCCAGCAGACTCGACAGGTTCACAGATACGCAGTATTTT.

The gene calls are TRBV7-9 and TRBJ1-1; no clear D gene. CDR1 is SEHNR and CDR2 is FQNEAQ in the germline V gene (reference sequence). Trimming took 2 bases from V and 10 from J, leaving 14 bases between them. CDR3 size: 13 residues. In DNA form, the CDR3 reads TGTGCCAGCAGCTTAACGCCAGCGTGGGGAGCTTTCTTT. It is translated as CASSLTPAWGAFF.

The rearrangement links TRBV19 to TRBJ2-3; D perhaps matches TRBD1 (5 bases). The CDR3 consists of 11 residues. Trimming pared 6 bases from V and 6 bases from J, leaving 7 bases between. The germline CDR1 and CDR2 sequences are LNHDA and SQIVND (reference sequence). The chain's CDR3 is CASRNRDTQYF. The CDR3 DNA sequence: TGTGCCAGTAGAAACAGGGATACGCAGTATTTT.

The CDR3 coding sequence is TGTGCCAGCAGCGTAGATGGGGCCACTGAAGCTTTCTTT. It encodes CASSVDGATEAFF. The chain uses TRBV9 and TRBJ1-1, with D possibly TRBD1 on 5 matching bases. V was clipped by 0 bases and J by 4 bases, with 7 bases between them. The CDR3 is made up of 13 amino acids. Germline V gene sequence: CDR1 SGDLS, CDR2 YYNGEE.

The sample holds a few counts of this clonotype. The rearrangement joins TRBV19 to TRBJ2-1, with unresolved D. In germline, CDR1 is LNHDA, CDR2 SQIVND (reference sequence). V lost 7 bases, J lost 6 bases, and 16 bases lay in between. The CDR3 spans 14 residues. This CDR3 is CASKSSAAGNEQFF. Here the CDR3 DNA reads TGTGCCAGTAAATCCTCCGCGGCCGGCAATGAGCAGTTCTTC.

The table lists this clonotype with a few counts. The rearrangement uses TRBV14 and TRBJ2-3; no reliable D call. This CDR3 is built from 12 residues. Trimming left V 4 bases short and J 2 bases short, with 4 bases between. Germline V gene data show CDR1 as SGHDN and CDR2 as FVKESK. The CDR3 reads CASSPFTDTQYF. CDR3 DNA sequence: TGTGCCAGCAGCCCCTTCACAGATACGCAGTATTTT.

This clonotype appeared a few times. V usage is TRBV5-6 and J usage is TRBJ1-2; possible D gene TRBD1, 5 bases. The CDR3 covers 14 residues. Germline V lookup: CDR1 SGHDT, CDR2 YYEEEE. Trimming stripped 0 bases from V and 2 bases from J, with 8 bases between. The CDR3 bases are TGTGCCAGCAGCTTGGGACAGTGGAACTATGGCTACACCTTC. Its protein is CASSLGQWNYGYTF.

The V call is TRBV5-5, the J call TRBJ1-6; TRBD1 might be the D (6 bases). The CDR3 runs 14 residues. The germline gives CDR1 SGHKS, CDR2 YYEKEE (reference sequence). Trimming left V 4 bases short and J 8 bases short, with 13 bases between. CDR3 loop: CASSLRGTDSPLHF. The CDR3 nucleotides are TGTGCCAGCAGCCTCAGGGGAACGGATTCACCCCTCCACTTT.

CDR3 nucleotide sequence: TGTGCCAGTAGTTTCTCAACAGGGGTCGAGACCCAGTACTTC. It specifies CASSFSTGVETQYF. The V gene is TRBV19, the J gene TRBJ2-5; TRBD1 aligns across 7 bases. The germline CDR1 and CDR2 sequences are LNHDA and SQIVND (reference sequence). The CDR3 loop spans 14 amino acids. With V trimmed by 5 bases and J by 5 bases, 8 bases remained unmatched.

The J gene is TRBJ2-2, the V gene TRBV5-1, with no clear D. The CDR3 has 14 amino acids. Trimming left V 4 bases short and J 3 bases short, with 10 bases between. Per germline, CDR1 SGHRS and CDR2 YFSETQ. The CDR3 region is CASSLMIHTGELFF. DNA for the CDR3: TGCGCCAGCAGCCTCATGATCCACACCGGGGAGCTGTTTTTT.